The clone carrying this T cell receptor (beta chain) was observed a single time. Its antigen remains unknown. The data were obtained in a study of T cell responses to AZD1222 COVID-19 vaccine. V was cut by 4 bases and J by 6 bases, with 12 bases left in between. CDR3 length: 14 residues. Per the germline V gene, CDR1 is LGHDT and CDR2 is YNNKEL (reference sequence). Study-level findings and limits: Repertoires were obtained solely post-peak T cell response. Dominant CD4 TCR responses targeted spike regions 160-218 and 743-854. Unmutated variant regions are reportedly targeted by nearly half of spike-specific TCRs.

The table came from immunoSEQ multiplex PCR; TCRdb's copy has only in-frame clones and leaves some out. Here the sample spans about 120,000 clones, 91% being singletons. Material: peripheral blood, obtained on day 0 of AZD1222 vaccination. This receptor was identified in an adult in good health. V usage is TRBV3-1 (or the pseudogene TRBV3-2) and J usage is TRBJ2-2; D may be TRBD2 (6 bases). CDR3: CASSPVWGAGELFF. The CDR3 DNA follows: TGTGCCAGCAGCCCAGTATGGGGGGCCGGGGAGCTGTTTTTT.